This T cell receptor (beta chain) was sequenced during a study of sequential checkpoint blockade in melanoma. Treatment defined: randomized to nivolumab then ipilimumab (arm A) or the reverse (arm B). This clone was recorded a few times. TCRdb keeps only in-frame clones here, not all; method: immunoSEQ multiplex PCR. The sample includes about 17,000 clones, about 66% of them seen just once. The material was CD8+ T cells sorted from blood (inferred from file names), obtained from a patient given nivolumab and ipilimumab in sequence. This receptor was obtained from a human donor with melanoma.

This CDR3 is CASSQVGQGASEQYF. The CDR3 nucleotides are TGCGCCAGCAGCCAAGTTGGACAGGGGGCTTCCGAGCAGTACTTC. The rearrangement links TRBV4-3 to TRBJ2-7, with 11 bases identical to TRBD1. The CDR3 is 15 amino acids. V lost 1 base to trimming and J lost 6 bases; unmatched junction nucleotides: 5. CDR1 is LGHNA, CDR2 YSLEER, per germline.